The T cell receptor (beta chain) described here comes from a study of T cell responses to AZD1222 COVID-19 vaccine. V lost 2 bases and J 6 bases, leaving 15 bases between the germline ends. The length of the CDR3 is 14 residues. Germline CDR1 SGDLS, CDR2 YYNGEE. Regarding this clone: The antigen is not known.

Study-wide results and caveats: Baseline serology detected seropositivity in only six AZD1222 recipients. The donors showed a predominance of white British ancestry and of females, with possible underestimation of clonal diversity. Breadth and depth of Spike-specific TCRs rose after two AZD1222 doses. Without day 14 samples, only post-peak T cell repertoires were studied.

The data were produced by immunoSEQ multiplex PCR, yet TCRdb's version contains in-frame clones alone and is incomplete. The table lists more than 150,000 clones, 85% to 95% of them singletons. The sequence came from an adult in good health. Sequencing used peripheral blood, obtained on day 0 of AZD1222 vaccination. The chain combines TRBV9 with TRBJ2-7; tentative D call: TRBD2 (6 bases). CDR3 nucleotide sequence: TGTGCCAGCAGCGTGGGACTGCCCCCCGGCGAGCAGTACTTC. Translation: CASSVGLPPGEQYF.